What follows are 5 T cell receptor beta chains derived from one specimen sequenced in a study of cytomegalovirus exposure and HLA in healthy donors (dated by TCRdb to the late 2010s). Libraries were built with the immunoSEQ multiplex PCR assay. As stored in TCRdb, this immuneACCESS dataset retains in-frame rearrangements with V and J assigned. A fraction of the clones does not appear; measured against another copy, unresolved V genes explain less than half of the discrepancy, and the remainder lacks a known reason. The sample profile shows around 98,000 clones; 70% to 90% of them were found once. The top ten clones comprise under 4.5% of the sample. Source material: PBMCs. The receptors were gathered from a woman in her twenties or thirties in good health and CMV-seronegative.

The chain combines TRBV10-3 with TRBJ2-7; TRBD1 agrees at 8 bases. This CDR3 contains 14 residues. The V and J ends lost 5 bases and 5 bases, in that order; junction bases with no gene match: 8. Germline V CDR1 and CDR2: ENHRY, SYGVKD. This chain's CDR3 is CAISPLTGEDEQYF. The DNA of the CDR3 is TGTGCCATCAGTCCCCTGACAGGGGAGGACGAGCAGTACTTC.

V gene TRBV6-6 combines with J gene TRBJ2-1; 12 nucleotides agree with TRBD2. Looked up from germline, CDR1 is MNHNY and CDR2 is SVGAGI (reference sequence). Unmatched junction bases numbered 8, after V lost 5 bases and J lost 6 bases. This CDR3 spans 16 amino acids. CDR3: CASSKLAGGPINEQFF. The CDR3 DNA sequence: TGTGCCAGCAGTAAGCTAGCGGGAGGGCCGATCAATGAGCAGTTCTTC.

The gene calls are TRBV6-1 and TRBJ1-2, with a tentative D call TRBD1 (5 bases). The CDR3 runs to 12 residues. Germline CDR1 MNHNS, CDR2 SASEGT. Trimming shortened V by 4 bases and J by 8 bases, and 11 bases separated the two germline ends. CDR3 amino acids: CASSVASGGYTF. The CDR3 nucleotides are TGTGCCAGCAGTGTGGCCTCAGGGGGCTACACCTTC.

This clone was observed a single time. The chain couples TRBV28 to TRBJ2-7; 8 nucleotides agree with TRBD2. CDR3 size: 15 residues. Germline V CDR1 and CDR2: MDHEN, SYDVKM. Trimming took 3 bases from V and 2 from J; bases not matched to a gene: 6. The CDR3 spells CASSFRAGETYEQYF. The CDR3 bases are TGTGCCAGCAGTTTTCGAGCGGGAGAGACCTACGAGCAGTACTTC.

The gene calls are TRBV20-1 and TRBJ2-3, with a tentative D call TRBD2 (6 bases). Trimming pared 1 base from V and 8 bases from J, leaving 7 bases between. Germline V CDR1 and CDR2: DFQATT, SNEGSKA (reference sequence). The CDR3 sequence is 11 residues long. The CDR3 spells CSARVGGTQYF. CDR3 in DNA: TGCAGTGCTAGAGTCGGGGGTACGCAGTATTTT.